This section outlines one T cell receptor beta chain sequence together with its context. Its antigen is not identified. Only in-frame clones appear in the TCRdb table, and some are missing; sequencing was by immunoSEQ multiplex PCR. The data show several thousand clones, approximately 80% seen once. This CDR3 has 15 amino acids. The V gene lost 5 bases and the J gene lost 7 bases, with 18 bases spanning the gap. Germline CDR1 and CDR2: SGHTA and FQGTGA. The sample comes from a study of immune evolution from preneoplasia to lung adenocarcinoma. Study-level results: Top clone frequencies peaked in normal lung, apparently declining through invasive adenocarcinoma.

The sample comprised FFPE adjacent normal lung tissue. The rearrangement links TRBV7-3 to TRBJ2-1, with D possibly being TRBD1 or TRBD2 (5 bases each). This sequence was found in a donor aged 70 or over with lung adenocarcinoma. Written as DNA, the CDR3 is TGTGCCAGCAGCATACTTCCTGGGACCGGGAATGAGCAGTTCTTC. This gives the protein CASSILPGTGNEQFF.